The 4 T cell receptor beta chains listed next were all sequenced from one sample in a study of blood T cell repertoires in COVID-19. The data were produced by immunoSEQ multiplex PCR, yet TCRdb's version contains in-frame clones alone and is incomplete. The sample contains more than 25,000 clones, 75% to 90% of which appear only once. The sequencing input was peripheral blood. The source is a man aged 60-69 years with acute or convalescent COVID-19.

The table lists this clone with a few counts. The gene calls are TRBV6-6 and TRBJ2-7, with a possible D match to TRBD1 (5 bases). Germline CDR1 MNHNY, CDR2 SVGAGI (reference sequence). This CDR3 comprises 13 residues. Deletions cut 3 bases from V and 2 bases from J, with 8 bases between. CDR3 coding DNA: TGTGCCAGCAGTTATATCAGGGCCTACGAGCAGTACTTC. Translation gives CASSYIRAYEQYF.

The gene calls are TRBV5-8 and TRBJ1-5, with D perhaps TRBD1 (6 bases). Per the germline V gene, CDR1 is SGHTS and CDR2 is YDEGEE. V lost 0 bases and J 4 bases, leaving 14 bases between the germline ends. This CDR3 is 16 amino acids long. In DNA form, the CDR3 reads TGTGCCAGCAGCTTGGGGGCAGGGGTGAGGAATCAGCCCCAGCATTTT. Its protein product is CASSLGAGVRNQPQHF. The full variable domain, completed using reference TRBV5-8 and TRBJ1-5, is EAGVTQSPTHLIKTRGQQATLRCSPISGHTSVYWYQQALGLGLQFLLWYDEGEERNRGNFPPRFSGRQFPNYSSELNVNALELEDSALYLCASSLGAGVRNQPQHFGDGTRLSIL.

The V gene is TRBV5-5, the J gene TRBJ1-5, with 9 nucleotides matching TRBD1. The CDR3 spans 18 residues. Germline CDR1 and CDR2: SGHKS and YYEKEE (reference sequence). The V gene end was trimmed by 5 bases and the J gene end by 0 bases; junction bases not matched to a gene: 12. This chain's CDR3 is CASRQSPGTGTSNQPQHF. The CDR3 region has the DNA TGTGCCAGCAGGCAGAGTCCCGGGACAGGGACTAGCAATCAGCCCCAGCATTTT.

The chain uses TRBV19 and TRBJ1-6, with 7 positions matching TRBD1. The germline V gene encodes CDR1 LNHDA and CDR2 SQIVND (reference sequence). Trimming cost V 3 bases and J 11 bases; bases outside gene matches: 7. The CDR3 spans 14 residues. DNA of the CDR3: TGTGCCAGTAGTATTAGGGACAGCTGGACACCCCTCCACTTT. Residues: CASSIRDSWTPLHF.